This passage covers 15 T cell receptor beta chains from one sample sequenced in a study of T cells expressing NK-cell markers. TCRdb reprocessed the 5' RACE reads and stores each CDR3 protein as one record, lacking DNA. In total, the table holds about 430,000 distinct CDR3 sequences. Sequencing was done on a sample of blood T cells: a sorted CD56 or NKG2C T cell subset, CD4+ or CD8+ T cells, or bulk PBMC T cells (not recorded which). Receptor source: a woman between 50 and 59 years old in good health.

The chain uses TRBV7-7 and TRBJ2-1; with no DNA, the TCRdb D assignment of TRBD1 cannot be verified. CDR1 is SSHAT, CDR2 FNYEAQ, per germline (reference sequence). CDR3 length: 16 amino acids. The CDR3 region is CASSLDSASSYNEQFF.

V gene TRBV11-1 combines with J gene TRBJ2-3; without DNA, the TCRdb call of TRBD2 cannot be checked. The CDR3 runs to 14 residues. The germline CDR1 and CDR2 sequences are SGHAT and FQDESV (reference sequence). The CDR3 loop is CASSTDYSTDTQYF.

V usage is TRBV11-2 and J usage is TRBJ1-1; there is no DNA to check the TCRdb D call of TRBD1. The germline CDR1 and CDR2 sequences are SGHAT and FQNNGV. The CDR3 extends over 17 amino acids. The chain's CDR3 is CASSPEIRRRRYTEAFF.

The chain joins TRBV27 to TRBJ1-5; TCRdb proposes TRBD1, but this gene call is untestable without DNA. The germline V gene has CDR1 MNHEY and CDR2 SMNVEV (reference sequence). This CDR3 is built from 14 residues. The CDR3 sequence is CASSHGQFNQPQHF.

The genes are TRBV9 and TRBJ2-2; TCRdb proposes TRBD1, but this gene call is untestable without DNA. The CDR3 loop spans 15 amino acids. Germline assignment: CDR1 SGDLS and CDR2 YYNGEE. CDR3 sequence reads: CASSVETGSHRELFF. The full variable domain, its missing parts supplied by reference TRBV9 and TRBJ2-2, is DSGVTQTPKHLITATGQRVTLRCSPRSGDLSVYWYQQSLDQGLQFLIQYYNGEERAKGNILERFSAQQFPDLHSELNLSSLELGDSALYFCASSVETGSHRELFFGEGSRLTVL.

The rearrangement joins TRBV20-1 to TRBJ2-2; TCRdb picks TRBD1, but there is no DNA to check that call. Germline V gene sequence: CDR1 DFQATT, CDR2 SNEGSKA (reference sequence). The CDR3 length is 15 residues. The CDR3: CSARDLGQVTGELFF.

This rearrangement joins TRBV20-1 to TRBJ2-5. The CDR3 is made up of 11 amino acids. From germline, CDR1 is DFQATT and CDR2 SNEGSKA (reference sequence). The CDR3 sequence is CSARRGETQYF.

This chain uses TRBV6-6 with TRBJ2-2. This CDR3 region has 13 residues. Germline CDR1 is MNHNY and CDR2 is SVGAGI (reference sequence). CDR3 amino acids: CASLWVRTGELFF.

The rearrangement joins TRBV20-1 to TRBJ1-1; no DNA is available, so the TRBD1 call from TCRdb remains unchecked. The CDR3 sequence is 14 residues long. Germline-derived CDR1 and CDR2 are DFQATT and SNEGSKA (reference sequence). CDR3 sequence reads: CSARQGGGHTEAFF.

This rearrangement joins TRBV12-3 or TRBV12-4 to TRBJ2-7; the TCRdb call, TRBD1, lacks DNA for checking. The CDR3 sequence is 16 residues long. The chain's CDR3 is CASSFKAQGISYEQYF.

The CDR3 region is CASARTGTSDEQYF. This chain connects TRBV5-1 to TRBJ2-7; the TCRdb D gene call, TRBD2, has no DNA to confirm it. Germline V gene data show CDR1 as SGHRS and CDR2 as YFSETQ. The CDR3 is made up of 14 amino acids.

The chain links TRBV9 to TRBJ2-3; TCRdb returns TRBD2, unconfirmable since there is no DNA. Germline V gene sequence: CDR1 SGDLS, CDR2 YYNGEE. CDR3 length equals 20 residues. The CDR3 loop reads CASSVGDRANPGLAGATQYF.

The chain is built from TRBV20-1 and TRBJ1-2; TCRdb's D call of TRBD1 is untestable without DNA. The CDR3 is made up of 16 amino acids. Germline values: CDR1 DFQATT, CDR2 SNEGSKA (reference sequence). The CDR3: CSARALRGAPNYGYTF.

V is TRBV19 and J is TRBJ2-1; TCRdb's D call, TRBD1, is unchecked because there is no DNA. The length of the CDR3 is 15 residues. Germline-derived CDR1 and CDR2 are LNHDA and SQIVND (reference sequence). The CDR3 sequence is CASNGQGPTYNEQFF.

The chain carries TRBV11-2 and TRBJ2-1. Germline V gene sequence: CDR1 SGHAT, CDR2 FQNNGV. The length of the CDR3 is 14 residues. This chain's CDR3 is CASSLDDYFNEQFF.